A selection of T cell receptor beta chains follows, all from one sample in a study of blood T cell repertoires in COVID-19. Produced via immunoSEQ multiplex PCR; TCRdb's table is partial and in-frame only. Altogether 200,000 to 250,000 clones are present, roughly 86% being singletons, with the ten largest covering more than 10%. The source material was peripheral blood. The receptors stem from a woman in her thirties or forties with acute or convalescent COVID-19. CDR3s include the opening cysteine and the closing phenylalanine or tryptophan. The order of the fields is CDR3 length, D gene, clone size, V gene, J gene, CDR3 DNA, CDR3 protein. D genes are given only for firm matches. Expanded clones are given a class, and other clones once, few, many or no size at all.

len: 16; d_gene: -; abundance: -; v_gene: TRBV4-1; j_gene: TRBJ2-2; CDR3nt: TGCGCCAGCAGCCAAGACGAGGGGGATGAACCCGGGGAGCTGTTTTTT; CDR3aa: CASSQDEGDEPGELFF
len: 19; d_gene: TRBD2; abundance: few; v_gene: TRBV4-1; j_gene: TRBJ2-4; CDR3nt: TGCGCCAGCAGCCAAGAGGGGACTAGCGGGGGACTAGCCAAAAACATTCAGTACTTC; CDR3aa: CASSQEGTSGGLAKNIQYF
len: 16; d_gene: TRBD2; abundance: -; v_gene: TRBV10-3; j_gene: TRBJ2-7; CDR3nt: TGTGCCATCAGTAGGGCCGGGACTAGCGGGAGATACGAGCAGTACTTC; CDR3aa: CAISRAGTSGRYEQYF
len: 14; d_gene: TRBD2; abundance: -; v_gene: TRBV27; j_gene: TRBJ2-7; CDR3nt: TGTGCCAGCAGCCATAACATCGGGACTAGCGGAAAGTACTTC; CDR3aa: CASSHNIGTSGKYF
len: 13; d_gene: TRBD1; abundance: -; v_gene: TRBV19; j_gene: TRBJ1-1; CDR3nt: TGTGCCAGTAGGGGACAGTATGGTACTGAAGCTTTCTTT; CDR3aa: CASRGQYGTEAFF
len: 15; d_gene: TRBD2; abundance: -; v_gene: TRBV4-3; j_gene: TRBJ2-5; CDR3nt: TGCGCCAGCAGCCAAATAGCGGGAGGCCGAGAGACCCAGTACTTC; CDR3aa: CASSQIAGGRETQYF
len: 19; d_gene: -; abundance: -; v_gene: TRBV2; j_gene: TRBJ2-1; CDR3nt: TGTGCCAGCAGTGAATCCCCAGGGTTCGGCGGGGTCTCCTACAATGAGCAGTTCTTC; CDR3aa: CASSESPGFGGVSYNEQFF
len: 15; d_gene: -; abundance: -; v_gene: TRBV2; j_gene: TRBJ1-6; CDR3nt: TGTGCCAGCAGTGAAGTCCAGGGATATAATTCACCCCTCCACTTT; CDR3aa: CASSEVQGYNSPLHF
len: 15; d_gene: TRBD2; abundance: -; v_gene: TRBV4-3; j_gene: TRBJ2-1; CDR3nt: TGCGCCAGCAGCGGTATCAGCGGGAGCCAAAATGAGCAGTTCTTC; CDR3aa: CASSGISGSQNEQFF
len: 15; d_gene: -; abundance: -; v_gene: TRBV27; j_gene: TRBJ2-1; CDR3nt: TGTGCCAGCACGGGAGGGGGCACGTCCTACAATGAGCAGTTCTTC; CDR3aa: CASTGGGTSYNEQFF
len: 15; d_gene: -; abundance: -; v_gene: TRBV7-2; j_gene: TRBJ1-6; CDR3nt: TGTGCCAGCAGCTTGAAACAGGTCTATAATTCACCCCTCCACTTT; CDR3aa: CASSLKQVYNSPLHF
len: 15; d_gene: -; abundance: -; v_gene: TRBV15; j_gene: TRBJ1-2; CDR3nt: TGTGCCACCAGCAGAGACAGACAGCTTCTGGTGAAGGGGACCTTC; CDR3aa: CATSRDRQLLVKGTF
len: 11; d_gene: TRBD1; abundance: -; v_gene: TRBV29-1; j_gene: TRBJ2-7; CDR3nt: TGCAGCTCCCGACAGGGCTACGAGCAGTACTTC; CDR3aa: CSSRQGYEQYF
len: 14; d_gene: -; abundance: -; v_gene: TRBV11-2; j_gene: TRBJ2-4; CDR3nt: TGTGCCAGCAGCCAGATTATAGGGGAAAACATTCAGTACTTC; CDR3aa: CASSQIIGENIQYF
len: 15; d_gene: -; abundance: -; v_gene: TRBV25-1; j_gene: TRBJ1-1; CDR3nt: TGTGCCAGCAGTGAATGGGAGGTTGCTGGCACTGAAGCTTTCTTT; CDR3aa: CASSEWEVAGTEAFF
len: 15; d_gene: -; abundance: -; v_gene: TRBV25-1; j_gene: TRBJ1-2; CDR3nt: -; CDR3aa: CASSSSGQYNYGYTF
len: 14; d_gene: -; abundance: -; v_gene: TRBV11-2; j_gene: TRBJ2-7; CDR3nt: TGTGCCAGCAGCGCCTCGCGGGGACCCTACGAGCAGTACTTC; CDR3aa: CASSASRGPYEQYF
len: 11; d_gene: -; abundance: -; v_gene: TRBV2; j_gene: TRBJ1-1; CDR3nt: TGTGCCATCCGGTCGAACACTGAAGCTTTCTTT; CDR3aa: CAIRSNTEAFF
len: 14; d_gene: TRBD1; abundance: -; v_gene: TRBV7-2; j_gene: TRBJ1-2; CDR3nt: TGTGCCAGCAGCCCAAGGGGACAGTACTATGGCTACACCTTC; CDR3aa: CASSPRGQYYGYTF
len: 14; d_gene: TRBD2; abundance: -; v_gene: TRBV6-1; j_gene: TRBJ2-7; CDR3nt: TGTGCCAGCAGTGAATCGCTTGGGAGGGTCGAGCAGTACTTC; CDR3aa: CASSESLGRVEQYF
len: 14; d_gene: -; abundance: -; v_gene: TRBV3-1/TRBV3-2; j_gene: TRBJ2-3; CDR3nt: TGTGCCAGCAGCCACGACACCTACACAGATACGCAGTATTTT; CDR3aa: CASSHDTYTDTQYF
len: 13; d_gene: -; abundance: -; v_gene: TRBV5-1; j_gene: TRBJ2-7; CDR3nt: TGCGCCAGCAGCTTGGCCGGGACCTACGAGCAGTACTTC; CDR3aa: CASSLAGTYEQYF
len: 17; d_gene: TRBD2; abundance: -; v_gene: TRBV4-1; j_gene: TRBJ2-1; CDR3nt: TGCGCCAGCAGCCAAGGCCGACTAGCGGGGGGGCCCAATGAGCAGTTCTTC; CDR3aa: CASSQGRLAGGPNEQFF
len: 15; d_gene: TRBD1; abundance: -; v_gene: TRBV2; j_gene: TRBJ1-6; CDR3nt: TGTGCCAGCAACGGACAGGGATCCAATAATTCACCCCTCCACTTT; CDR3aa: CASNGQGSNNSPLHF
len: 16; d_gene: -; abundance: -; v_gene: TRBV5-1; j_gene: TRBJ1-6; CDR3nt: TGCGCCAGCAGCTTGGCCGAGCAGGGCTCTAATTCACCCCTCCACTTT; CDR3aa: CASSLAEQGSNSPLHF
len: 16; d_gene: TRBD1; abundance: -; v_gene: TRBV14; j_gene: TRBJ1-4; CDR3nt: TGTGCCAGCAGCCGAGGGATGGGACAGGGTTATGAAAAACTGTTTTTT; CDR3aa: CASSRGMGQGYEKLFF
len: 14; d_gene: TRBD1; abundance: once; v_gene: TRBV29-1; j_gene: TRBJ1-1; CDR3nt: TGCAGCGCGTTCTCTCGGGACAGAATGGTTCAAGCTTTCTTT; CDR3aa: CSAFSRDRMVQAFF
len: 13; d_gene: -; abundance: -; v_gene: TRBV6-6; j_gene: TRBJ1-2; CDR3nt: TGTGCCAGCAGTTACTTTCAGTTCGAGGTCTACACCTTC; CDR3aa: CASSYFQFEVYTF
len: 15; d_gene: TRBD2; abundance: -; v_gene: TRBV7-2; j_gene: TRBJ2-7; CDR3nt: TGTGCCAGCAGCTATAGCGGGAGGGCGACCTACGAGCAGTACTTC; CDR3aa: CASSYSGRATYEQYF
len: 15; d_gene: TRBD1; abundance: -; v_gene: TRBV3-1/TRBV3-2; j_gene: TRBJ2-5; CDR3nt: TGTGCCAGCAGCCCGAGGACAGGGGCGGGGGAGACCCAGTACTTC; CDR3aa: CASSPRTGAGETQYF
len: 14; d_gene: -; abundance: -; v_gene: TRBV6-4; j_gene: TRBJ2-2; CDR3nt: TGTGCCAGCAAATTAGACAGGAACACCGGGGAGCTGTTTTTT; CDR3aa: CASKLDRNTGELFF
len: 16; d_gene: TRBD1; abundance: -; v_gene: TRBV7-2; j_gene: TRBJ1-5; CDR3nt: TGTGCCAGCAGCTTAGCGGGGACAGCAAGCAATCAGCCCCAGCATTTT; CDR3aa: CASSLAGTASNQPQHF